In its sample, the clone carrying this TCR beta chain is large. Its antigen remains unknown. The sample comes from a study of glioma-infiltrating T cells. General study results and limits: Very few CDR3 sequences were shared between tissue and blood.

Amplification of TCR alpha and beta CDR3 regions from RNA used iRepertoire nested multiplex PCR. TCRdb processed the multiplex PCR reads anew with MiXCR; each CDR3 protein has one entry. The sample yields 4,500 to 7,000 distinct CDR3 sequences, 40% to 55% seen once. Trimming shortened V by 6 bases and J by 6 bases, and 18 bases separated the two germline ends. The CDR3 totals 15 residues. Per the germline V gene, CDR1 is MDHEN and CDR2 is SYDVKM. The sequenced material came from glioma tissue, nonneoplastic brain tissue, or PBMCs (not recorded which). This sequence originates from a human donor with low-grade glioma or glioblastoma, undergoing nonglioma brain surgery, or in good health (not recorded which). This chain links TRBV28 with TRBJ1-5, with a possible D match to TRBD1 (5 bases). The CDR3 is CASSPSRVTGQPQHF. CDR3 in DNA: TGTGCCAGCAGCCCTAGCAGGGTAACGGGTCAGCCCCAGCATTTT. Full variable domain (outside the CDR3, taken from reference TRBV28 and TRBJ1-5): DVKVTQSSRYLVKRTGEKVFLECVQDMDHENMFWYRQDPGLGLRLIYFSYDVKMKEKGDIPEGYSVSREKKERFSLILESASTNQTSMYLCASSPSRVTGQPQHFGDGTRLSIL.